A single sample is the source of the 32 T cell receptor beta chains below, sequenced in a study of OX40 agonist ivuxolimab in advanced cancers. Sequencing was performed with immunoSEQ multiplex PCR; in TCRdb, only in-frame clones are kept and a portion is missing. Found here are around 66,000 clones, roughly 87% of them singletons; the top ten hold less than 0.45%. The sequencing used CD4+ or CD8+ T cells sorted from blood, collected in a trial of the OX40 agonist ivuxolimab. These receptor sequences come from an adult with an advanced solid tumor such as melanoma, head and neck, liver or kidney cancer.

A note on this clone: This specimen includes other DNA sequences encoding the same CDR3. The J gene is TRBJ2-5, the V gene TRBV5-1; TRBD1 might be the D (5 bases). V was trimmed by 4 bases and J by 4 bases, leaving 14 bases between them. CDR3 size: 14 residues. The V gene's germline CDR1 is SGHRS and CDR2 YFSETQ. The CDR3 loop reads CASSLTGQGETQYF. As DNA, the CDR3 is TGCGCCAGCAGCCTGACCGGACAAGGAGAGACCCAGTACTTC.

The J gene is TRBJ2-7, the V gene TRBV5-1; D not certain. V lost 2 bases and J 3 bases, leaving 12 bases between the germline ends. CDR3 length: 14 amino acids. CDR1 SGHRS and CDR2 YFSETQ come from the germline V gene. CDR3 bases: TGCGCCAGCAGCTTTGGCCCTTCAAACTACGAGCAGTACTTC. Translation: CASSFGPSNYEQYF.

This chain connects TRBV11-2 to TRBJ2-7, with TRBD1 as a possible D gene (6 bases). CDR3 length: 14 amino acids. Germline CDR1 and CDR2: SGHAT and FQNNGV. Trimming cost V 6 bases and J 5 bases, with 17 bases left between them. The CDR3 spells CASSGQRPTDEQYF. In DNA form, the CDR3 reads TGTGCCAGCAGTGGACAGAGACCAACCGACGAGCAGTACTTC.

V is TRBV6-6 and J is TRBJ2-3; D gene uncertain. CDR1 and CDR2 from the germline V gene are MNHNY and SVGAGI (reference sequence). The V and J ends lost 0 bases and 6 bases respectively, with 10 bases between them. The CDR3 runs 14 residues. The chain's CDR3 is CASSYSTEKDTQYF. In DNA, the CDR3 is TGTGCCAGCAGTTACTCGACTGAAAAGGATACGCAGTATTTT.

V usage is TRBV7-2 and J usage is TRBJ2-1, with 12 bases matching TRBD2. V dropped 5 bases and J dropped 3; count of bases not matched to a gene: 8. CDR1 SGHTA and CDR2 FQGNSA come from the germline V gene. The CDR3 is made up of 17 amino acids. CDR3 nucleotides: TGTGCCAGCAGCCCAGCGGCGACTAGCGGGGGCTACAATGAGCAGTTCTTC. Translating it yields CASSPAATSGGYNEQFF.

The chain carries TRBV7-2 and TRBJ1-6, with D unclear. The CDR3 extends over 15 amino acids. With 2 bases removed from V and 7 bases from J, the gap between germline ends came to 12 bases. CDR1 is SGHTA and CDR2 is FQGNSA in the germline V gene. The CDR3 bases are TGTGCCAGCAGCTTAACGGGATCGGGCAATTCACCCCTCCACTTT. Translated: CASSLTGSGNSPLHF.

This chain's CDR3 is CASSWDRFSYEQYF. CDR3 DNA sequence: TGTGCCAGCAGCTGGGACAGGTTCTCCTACGAGCAGTACTTC. The V and J genes are TRBV7-2 and TRBJ2-7, with 8 bases identical to TRBD1. With 4 bases clipped from V and 0 bases from J, the junction kept 2 bases outside the gene matches. The CDR3 is 14 amino acids. Per the germline V gene, CDR1 is SGHTA and CDR2 is FQGNSA.

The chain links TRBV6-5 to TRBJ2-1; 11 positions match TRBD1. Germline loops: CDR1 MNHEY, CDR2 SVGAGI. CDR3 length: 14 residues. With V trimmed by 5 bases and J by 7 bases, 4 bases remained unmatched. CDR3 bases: TGTGCCAGCAGTCGGTGGGACAGGGGGAATGAGCAGTTCTTC. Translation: CASSRWDRGNEQFF.

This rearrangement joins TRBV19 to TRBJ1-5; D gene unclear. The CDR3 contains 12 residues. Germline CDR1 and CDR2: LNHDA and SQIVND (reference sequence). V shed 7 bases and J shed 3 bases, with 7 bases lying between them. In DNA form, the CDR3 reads TGTGCCAGTACGGAGCCCAATCAGCCCCAGCATTTT. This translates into CASTEPNQPQHF.

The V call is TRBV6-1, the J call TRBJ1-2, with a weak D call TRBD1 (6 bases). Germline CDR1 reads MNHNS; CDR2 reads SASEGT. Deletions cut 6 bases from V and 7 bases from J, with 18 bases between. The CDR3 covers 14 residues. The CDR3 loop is CASRAGTNTRGYTF. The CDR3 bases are TGTGCCAGCAGGGCCGGGACAAATACCCGTGGCTACACCTTC.

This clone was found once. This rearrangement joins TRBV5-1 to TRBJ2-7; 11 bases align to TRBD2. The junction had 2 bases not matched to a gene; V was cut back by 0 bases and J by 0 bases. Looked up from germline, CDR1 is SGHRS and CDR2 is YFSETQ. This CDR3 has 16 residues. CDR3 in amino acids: CASSLAGTSGSYEQYF. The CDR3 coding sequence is TGCGCCAGCAGCTTGGCCGGGACTAGCGGCTCCTACGAGCAGTACTTC. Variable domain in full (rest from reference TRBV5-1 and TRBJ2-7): KAGVTQTPRYLIKTRGQQVTLSCSPISGHRSVSWYQQTPGQGLQFLFEYFSETQRNKGNFPGRFSGRQFSNSRSEMNVSTLELGDSALYLCASSLAGTSGSYEQYFGPGTRLTVT.

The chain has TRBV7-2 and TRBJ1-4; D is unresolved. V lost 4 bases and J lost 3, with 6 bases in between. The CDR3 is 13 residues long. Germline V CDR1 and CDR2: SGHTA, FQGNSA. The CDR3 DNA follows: TGTGCCAGCAGCTCATCCGCTAATGAAAAACTGTTTTTT. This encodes CASSSSANEKLFF.

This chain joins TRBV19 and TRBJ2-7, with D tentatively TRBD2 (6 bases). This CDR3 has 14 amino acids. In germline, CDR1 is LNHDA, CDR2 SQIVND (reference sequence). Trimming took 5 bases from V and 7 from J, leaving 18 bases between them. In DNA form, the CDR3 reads TGTGCCAGTAGTTTCGGGGGTACTTCGAGGGAGCAGTACTTC. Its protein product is CASSFGGTSREQYF.

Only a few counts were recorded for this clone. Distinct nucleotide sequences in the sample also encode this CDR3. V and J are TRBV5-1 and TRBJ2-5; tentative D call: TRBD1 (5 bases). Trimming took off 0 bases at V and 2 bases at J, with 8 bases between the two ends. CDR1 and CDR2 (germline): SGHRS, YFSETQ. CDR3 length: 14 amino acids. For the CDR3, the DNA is TGCGCCAGCAGCTTGGGGTCAGGGCAAGAGACCCAGTACTTC. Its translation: CASSLGSGQETQYF.

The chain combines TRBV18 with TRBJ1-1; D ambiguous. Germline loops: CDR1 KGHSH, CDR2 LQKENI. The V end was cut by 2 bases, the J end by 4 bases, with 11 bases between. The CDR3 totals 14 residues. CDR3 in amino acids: CASSPKMDGTEAFF. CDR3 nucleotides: TGTGCCAGCTCACCAAAAATGGACGGCACTGAAGCTTTCTTT. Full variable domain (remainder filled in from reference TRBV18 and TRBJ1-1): NAGVMQNPRHLVRRRGQEARLRCSPMKGHSHVYWYRQLPEEGLKFMVYLQKENIIDESGMPKERFSAEFPKEGPSILRIQQVVRGDSAAYFCASSPKMDGTEAFFGQGTRLTVV.

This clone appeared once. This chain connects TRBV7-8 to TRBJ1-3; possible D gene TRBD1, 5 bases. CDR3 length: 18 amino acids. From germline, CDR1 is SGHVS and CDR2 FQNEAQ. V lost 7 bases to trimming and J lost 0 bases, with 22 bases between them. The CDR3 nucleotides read TGTGCCAGCACCCCGACAGAACGCCGGACCAGCTCTGGAAACACCATATATTTT. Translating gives CASTPTERRTSSGNTIYF.

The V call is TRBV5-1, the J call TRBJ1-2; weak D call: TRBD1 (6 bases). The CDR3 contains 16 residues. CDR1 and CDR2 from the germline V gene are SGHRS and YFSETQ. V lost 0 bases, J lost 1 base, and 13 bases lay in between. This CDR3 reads CASSLGVLDSNYGYTF. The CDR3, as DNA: TGCGCCAGCAGCTTGGGCGTGCTGGACAGTAACTATGGCTACACCTTC.

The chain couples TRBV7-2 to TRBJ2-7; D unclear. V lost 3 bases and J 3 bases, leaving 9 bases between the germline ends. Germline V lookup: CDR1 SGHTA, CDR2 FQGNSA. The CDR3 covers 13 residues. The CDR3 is CASSLLTDYEQYF. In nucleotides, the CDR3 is TGTGCCAGCAGCTTGCTGACTGACTACGAGCAGTACTTC.

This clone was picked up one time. CDR3: CASTKSRDRGGGANVLTF. As DNA, the CDR3 is TGTGCCAGCACCAAATCCCGGGACAGGGGGGGTGGGGCCAACGTCCTGACTTTC. The chain joins TRBV27 to TRBJ2-6, with 11 bases fitting TRBD1. This CDR3 spans 18 amino acids. With 7 bases clipped from V and 3 bases from J, the junction kept 11 bases outside the gene matches. Germline V lookup: CDR1 MNHEY, CDR2 SMNVEV (reference sequence).

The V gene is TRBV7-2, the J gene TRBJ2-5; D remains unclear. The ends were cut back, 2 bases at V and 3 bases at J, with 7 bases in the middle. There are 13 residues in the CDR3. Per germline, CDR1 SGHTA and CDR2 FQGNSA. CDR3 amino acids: CASSLSTKETQYF. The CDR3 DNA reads TGTGCCAGCAGCTTAAGTACGAAAGAGACCCAGTACTTC.

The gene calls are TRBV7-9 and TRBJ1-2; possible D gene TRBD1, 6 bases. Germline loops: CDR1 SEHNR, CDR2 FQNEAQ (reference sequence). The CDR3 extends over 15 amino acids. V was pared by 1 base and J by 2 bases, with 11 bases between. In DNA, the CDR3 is TGTGCCAGCAGCTTAGAACAGGGAGGGAACTATGGCTACACCTTC. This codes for CASSLEQGGNYGYTF. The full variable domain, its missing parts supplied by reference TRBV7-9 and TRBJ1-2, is DTGVSQNPRHKITKRGQNVTFRCDPISEHNRLYWYRQTLGQGPEFLTYFQNEAQLEKSRLLSDRFSAERPKGSFSTLEIQRTEQGDSAMYLCASSLEQGGNYGYTFGSGTRLTVV.

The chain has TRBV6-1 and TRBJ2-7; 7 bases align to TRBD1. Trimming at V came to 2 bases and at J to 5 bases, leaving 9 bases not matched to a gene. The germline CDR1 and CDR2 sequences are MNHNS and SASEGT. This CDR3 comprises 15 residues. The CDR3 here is CASSERRGQSDEQYF. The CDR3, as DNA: TGTGCCAGCAGTGAACGAAGGGGACAGTCTGACGAGCAGTACTTC.

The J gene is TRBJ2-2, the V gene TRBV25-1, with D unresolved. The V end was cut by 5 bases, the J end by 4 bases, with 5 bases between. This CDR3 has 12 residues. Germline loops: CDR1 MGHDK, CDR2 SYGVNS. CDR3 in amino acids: CASSSPTGELFF. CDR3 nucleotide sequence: TGTGCCAGCAGTAGCCCCACCGGGGAGCTGTTTTTT.

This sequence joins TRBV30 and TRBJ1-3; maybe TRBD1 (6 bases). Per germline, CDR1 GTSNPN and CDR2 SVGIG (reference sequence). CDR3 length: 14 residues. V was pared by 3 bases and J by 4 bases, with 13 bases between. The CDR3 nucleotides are TGTGCCTGGAGAACACAGGGTTGGGGAAACACCATATATTTT. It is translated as CAWRTQGWGNTIYF.

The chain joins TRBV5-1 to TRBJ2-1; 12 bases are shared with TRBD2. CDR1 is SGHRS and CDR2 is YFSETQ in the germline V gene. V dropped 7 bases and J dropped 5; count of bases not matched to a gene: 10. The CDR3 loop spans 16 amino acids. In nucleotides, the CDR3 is TGCGCCAGCCAGATAACTAGCGGGGGGAATAACAATGAGCAGTTCTTC. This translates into CASQITSGGNNNEQFF.

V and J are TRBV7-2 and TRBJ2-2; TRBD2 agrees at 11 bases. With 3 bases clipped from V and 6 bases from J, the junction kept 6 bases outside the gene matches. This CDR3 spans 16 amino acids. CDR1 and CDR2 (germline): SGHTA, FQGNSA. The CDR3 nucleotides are TGTGCCAGCAGCTTTAGCGGGGGGGCAGGCGCCGGGGAGCTGTTTTTT. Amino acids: CASSFSGGAGAGELFF.

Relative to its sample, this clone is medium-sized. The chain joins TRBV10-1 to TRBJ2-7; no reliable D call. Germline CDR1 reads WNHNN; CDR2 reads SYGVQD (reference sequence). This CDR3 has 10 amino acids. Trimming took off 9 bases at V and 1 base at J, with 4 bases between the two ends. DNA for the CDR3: TGCGCCAGGACATCCTACGAGCAGTACTTC. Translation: CARTSYEQYF.

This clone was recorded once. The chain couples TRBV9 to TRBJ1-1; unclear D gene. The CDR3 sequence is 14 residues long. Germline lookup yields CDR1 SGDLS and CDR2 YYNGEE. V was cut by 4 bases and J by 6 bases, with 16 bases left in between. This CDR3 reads CASSPPPSGAEAFF. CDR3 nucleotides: TGTGCCAGCAGCCCTCCCCCCTCTGGGGCTGAAGCTTTCTTT.

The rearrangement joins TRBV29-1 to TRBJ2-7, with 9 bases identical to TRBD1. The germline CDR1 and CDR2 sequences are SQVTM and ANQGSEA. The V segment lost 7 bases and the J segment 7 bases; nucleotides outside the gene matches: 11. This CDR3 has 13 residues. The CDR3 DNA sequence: TGCAGCGCAGGGGACAGGGTGAAGTCGGAGCAGTACTTC. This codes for CSAGDRVKSEQYF.

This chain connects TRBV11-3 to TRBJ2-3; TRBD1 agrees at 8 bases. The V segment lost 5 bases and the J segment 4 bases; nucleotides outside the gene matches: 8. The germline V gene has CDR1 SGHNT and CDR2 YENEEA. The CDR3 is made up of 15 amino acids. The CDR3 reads CASSDRGVGADTQYF. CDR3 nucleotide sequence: TGTGCCAGCAGCGACAGGGGTGTTGGGGCAGATACGCAGTATTTT.

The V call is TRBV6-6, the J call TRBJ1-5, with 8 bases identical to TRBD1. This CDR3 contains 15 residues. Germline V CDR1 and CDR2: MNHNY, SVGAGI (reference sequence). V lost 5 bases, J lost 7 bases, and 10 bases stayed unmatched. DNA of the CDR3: TGTGCCAGCAGTCGGACCCCAGGGACAGGCCAGCCCCAGCATTTT. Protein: CASSRTPGTGQPQHF.

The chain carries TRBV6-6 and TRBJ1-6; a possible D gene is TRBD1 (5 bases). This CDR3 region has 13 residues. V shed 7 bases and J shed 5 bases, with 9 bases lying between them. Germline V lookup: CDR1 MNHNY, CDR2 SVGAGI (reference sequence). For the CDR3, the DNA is TGTGCCAGCAAGAGGGACGATAATTCACCCCTCCACTTT. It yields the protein CASKRDDNSPLHF.